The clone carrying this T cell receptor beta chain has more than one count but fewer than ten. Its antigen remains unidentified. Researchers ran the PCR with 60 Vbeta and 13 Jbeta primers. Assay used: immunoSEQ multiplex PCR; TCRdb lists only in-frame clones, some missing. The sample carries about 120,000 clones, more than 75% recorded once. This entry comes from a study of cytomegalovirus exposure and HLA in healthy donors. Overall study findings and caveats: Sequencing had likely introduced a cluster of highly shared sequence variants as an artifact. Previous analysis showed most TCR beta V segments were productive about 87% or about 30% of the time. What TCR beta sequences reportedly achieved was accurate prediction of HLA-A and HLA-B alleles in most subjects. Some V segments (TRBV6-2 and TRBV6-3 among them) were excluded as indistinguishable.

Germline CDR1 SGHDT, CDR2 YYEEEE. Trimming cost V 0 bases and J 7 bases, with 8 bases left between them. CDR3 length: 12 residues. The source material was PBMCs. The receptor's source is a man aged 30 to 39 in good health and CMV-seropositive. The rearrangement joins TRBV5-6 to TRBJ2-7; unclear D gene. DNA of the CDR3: TGTGCCAGCAGCTTGGGAACAGTGGAGCAGTACTTC. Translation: CASSLGTVEQYF.